The clone carrying this T cell receptor (beta chain) has a handful of counts. Its target is not known. The data belong to a study of Graves' ophthalmopathy and Graves' hyperthyroidism. The study's findings and limits: Classification of ophthalmopathy versus stable hyperthyroidism by a 13-signature model yielded around 90% sensitivity and 70% to 83% specificity.

RNA transcripts were the template, and TCR beta CDR3 regions were amplified from them. RT-PCR was first run with HTBI primers, then multiplex PCR in a second round. Each CDR3 protein is one row after TCRdb ran MiXCR on the multiplex PCR reads. The sample shows 240,000 or so distinct CDR3 sequences, around 50% of them seen only once. This CDR3 has 15 residues. The V and J ends lost 6 bases and 0 bases respectively, with 12 bases between them. CDR1 is SNHLY and CDR2 is FYNNEI in the germline V gene. The sequence was obtained from an adult man with Graves' ophthalmopathy. The V gene is TRBV2, the J gene TRBJ1-3; D not certain. Input material: peripheral blood. DNA of the CDR3: TGTGCCAGCAGGACTGGGGTTTTCTCTGGAAACACCATATATTTT. This translates into CASRTGVFSGNTIYF.